This TCR beta chain stems from a study of kidney transplant recipient with SARS-CoV-2 infection. This clonotype has ten or more counts. TCRdb reprocessed the reads with MiXCR, giving one entry per CDR3 protein. The data show about 250,000 distinct CDR3 sequences, with under 30% seen just once and under 7.5% held by the top ten. The CDR3 is 18 residues long. Trimming cost V 4 bases and J 6 bases; bases outside gene matches: 12. Germline CDR1 and CDR2: SGHTS and YDEGEE. The chain links TRBV5-8 to TRBJ2-2, with 13 bases identical to TRBD2. The receptor was isolated from a male patient between 25 and 40 years old who had COVID-19 and was a kidney transplant recipient. Some T cells may arise from the graft donor. This sample comprised a blood sample, obtained at baseline and between days 110 and 120 from a kidney transplant recipient. The CDR3 DNA sequence: TGTGCCAGCAGCGTGGAAACTAGCGGGAGGGCCTACGCCGGGGAGCTGTTTTTT. Translating gives CASSVETSGRAYAGELFF.